The sequence of this T cell receptor (beta chain) was determined in a study of CD8+CD57+ T cells in acquired aplastic anemia. Genomic DNA served as template for TCR beta VDJ and CDR3 profiling. TCRdb used MiXCR to reprocess the reads, holding one entry per CDR3 protein. Here the sample spans about 140,000 distinct CDR3 sequences, 40% to 45% being singletons. Germline V lookup: CDR1 MGHRA, CDR2 YSYEKL. Deletions cut 0 bases from V and 0 bases from J, with 18 bases between. The CDR3 has 19 residues. This clonotype appeared many times. What was sequenced was sorted CD4+, CD8+, or CD8+CD57+ T cells (not recorded which) from PBMCs. The chain has TRBV4-1 and TRBJ2-1; D not certain. This clonotype was sampled from a human donor in good health, serving as a control. CDR3 DNA: TGCGCCAGCAGCCAAGAGACGGAATTGGGCAGAAGCTCCTACAATGAGCAGTTCTTC. This gives the protein CASSQETELGRSSYNEQFF.